A single sample gave rise to the 21 T cell receptor beta chains below, sequenced in a study of blood T cell repertoires in COVID-19. Some clones are missing from TCRdb's copy, which holds only in-frame ones; the method was immunoSEQ multiplex PCR. The sample records about 370,000 clones, around 89% being singletons. Sequenced: PBMCs or T cells enriched from blood (not recorded which). All receptors derive from a man between 18 and 35 years old who had recovered from COVID-19.

The J gene is TRBJ2-1, the V gene TRBV7-2; 8 nucleotides align to TRBD1. V dropped 1 base and J dropped 6; count of bases not matched to a gene: 5. CDR1 is SGHTA and CDR2 is FQGNSA in the germline V gene. The CDR3 runs 15 residues. CDR3 DNA: TGTGCCAGCAGCTTAGTCGGGGACAGGACCAATGAGCAGTTCTTC. It is translated as CASSLVGDRTNEQFF.

This chain joins TRBV28 and TRBJ1-4; unclear D gene. The CDR3 sequence is 14 residues long. V dropped 1 base and J dropped 5 bases, with 8 bases sitting between them. The germline gives CDR1 MDHEN, CDR2 SYDVKM. CDR3 protein: CASSLYGNNEKLFF. The CDR3 DNA sequence: TGTGCCAGCAGTTTATATGGCAACAATGAAAAACTGTTTTTT.

This chain links TRBV4-1 with TRBJ1-1; D is undetermined. This CDR3 is built from 15 residues. V lost 0 bases to trimming and J lost 1 base, with 9 bases between them. CDR1 MGHRA and CDR2 YSYEKL come from the germline V gene. The CDR3 spells CASSQEEHPNTEAFF. CDR3 nucleotide sequence: TGCGCCAGCAGCCAAGAAGAACACCCGAACACTGAAGCTTTCTTT.

The rearrangement links TRBV10-3 to TRBJ2-7; D uncertain. Deletions cut 0 bases from V and 3 bases from J, with 12 bases between. The germline CDR1 and CDR2 sequences are ENHRY and SYGVKD. The CDR3 is 15 residues long. The chain's CDR3 is CAISESGQNNYEQYF. CDR3 nucleotides: TGTGCCATCAGTGAGTCGGGCCAGAATAACTACGAGCAGTACTTC.

The chain combines TRBV27 with TRBJ1-2, with D unresolved. V lost 3 bases and J 2 bases, leaving 13 bases between the germline ends. This CDR3 comprises 15 residues. Germline CDR1 is MNHEY and CDR2 is SMNVEV (reference sequence). The CDR3 sequence: CASSFGVGANYGYTF. CDR3 in DNA: TGTGCCAGCAGTTTCGGGGTGGGAGCCAACTATGGCTACACCTTC.

The J gene is TRBJ2-3, the V gene TRBV7-8, with 8 bases identical to TRBD2. The CDR3 is made up of 15 amino acids. Germline V gene sequence: CDR1 SGHVS, CDR2 FQNEAQ. With V trimmed by 5 bases and J by 2 bases, 6 bases remained unmatched. The CDR3 DNA is TGTGCCAGCAGCCCGAGCGGGGGACTCACAGATACGCAGTATTTT. Translated, it gives CASSPSGGLTDTQYF.

The chain carries TRBV28 and TRBJ1-5, with 9 bases identical to TRBD1. The V gene's germline CDR1 is MDHEN and CDR2 SYDVKM. This CDR3 has 13 amino acids. With 8 bases clipped from V and 6 bases from J, the junction kept 5 bases outside the gene matches. The CDR3 nucleotides read TGTGCCAGCGGGGACAGGGACGCTCAGCCCCAGCATTTT. Translated: CASGDRDAQPQHF.

The V call is TRBV14, the J call TRBJ1-1; D might be TRBD1 (6 bases). Germline V gene lookup returns CDR1 SGHDN and CDR2 FVKESK. CDR3 length equals 14 residues. Trimming left V 1 base short and J 5 bases short, with 11 bases between. The DNA of the CDR3 is TGTGCCAGCAGCCAAGTGGGGGCAGGGACTGAAGCTTTCTTT. This codes for CASSQVGAGTEAFF. The variable domain in full, with the rest retrieved from reference TRBV14 and TRBJ1-1, is EAGVTQFPSHSVIEKGQTVTLRCDPISGHDNLYWYRRVMGKEIKFLLHFVKESKQDESGMPNNRFLAERTGGTYSTLKVQPAELEDSGVYFCASSQVGAGTEAFFGQGTRLTVV.

The chain couples TRBV6-5 to TRBJ2-2; 8 nucleotides agree with TRBD1. The CDR3 runs to 15 residues. Germline lookup yields CDR1 MNHEY and CDR2 SVGAGI. Trimming cost V 6 bases and J 3 bases; bases outside gene matches: 6. This chain's CDR3 is CASSQRTGHTGELFF. For the CDR3, the DNA is TGTGCCAGCAGCCAGAGGACAGGGCACACCGGGGAGCTGTTTTTT.

The chain joins TRBV23-1 to TRBJ1-3; D perhaps matches TRBD1 (5 bases). TRBV23-1 is flagged as an ORF with uncertain function. Trimming took 11 bases from V and 3 from J, leaving 17 bases between them. CDR3 length equals 14 residues. For the CDR3, the DNA is TGCGCCGGGGGGGACGGGGTCGGTGGAAACACCATATATTTT. Protein sequence: CAGGDGVGGNTIYF.

The rearrangement uses TRBV4-1 and TRBJ2-7; 8 nucleotides align to TRBD2. This CDR3 is built from 15 residues. The J segment lost 3 bases and the V segment lost 5 bases, leaving 9 bases of the junction unmatched. From germline, CDR1 is MGHRA and CDR2 YSYEKL. As DNA, the CDR3 is TGCGCCAGCAGCAAAACTAGCGGAAAAAACTACGAGCAGTACTTC. This sequence encodes CASSKTSGKNYEQYF.

This rearrangement joins TRBV6-5 to TRBJ1-6; 7 nucleotides agree with TRBD1. The V gene's germline CDR1 is MNHEY and CDR2 SVGAGI. V shed 6 bases, J shed 7 bases, and the junction held 9 bases outside the gene matches. CDR3 length: 15 residues. CDR3 region: CASRPDRVRNSPLHF. CDR3 nucleotide sequence: TGTGCCAGCAGACCAGACAGGGTTAGAAATTCACCCCTCCACTTT.

The J gene is TRBJ1-1, the V gene TRBV2; 7 bases line up with TRBD1. The length of the CDR3 is 15 residues. The trim removed 6 bases at V and 2 bases at J, leaving 9 bases unmatched. Germline assignment: CDR1 SNHLY and CDR2 FYNNEI. The CDR3 DNA is TGTGCCAGCAGCGCACAGGGGCGGGGTAACACTGAAGCTTTCTTT. Its translation: CASSAQGRGNTEAFF. The variable domain in full, with the rest retrieved from reference TRBV2 and TRBJ1-1, is EPEVTQTPSHQVTQMGQEVILRCVPISNHLYFYWYRQILGQKVEFLVSFYNNEISEKSEIFDDQFSVERPDGSNFTLKIRSTKLEDSAMYFCASSAQGRGNTEAFFGQGTRLTVV.

The chain uses TRBV6-5 and TRBJ1-5; the D gene is possibly TRBD1 (5 bases). V lost 6 bases to trimming and J lost 2 bases, with 14 bases between them. The CDR3 runs 15 residues. CDR1 is MNHEY, CDR2 SVGAGI, per germline. As DNA, the CDR3 is TGTGCCAGCAGACTCCGGGGCGGGGGCAATCAGCCCCAGCATTTT. It translates to CASRLRGGGNQPQHF.

The chain links TRBV11-3 to TRBJ2-7; possibly TRBD2 for D (6 bases). Germline CDR1 reads SGHNT; CDR2 reads YENEEA. The CDR3 runs to 14 residues. Deletions cut 3 bases from V and 6 bases from J, with 15 bases between. The CDR3 sequence is CASSFGGSTSEQYF. The CDR3 region has the DNA TGTGCCAGCAGCTTTGGAGGGTCGACCAGCGAGCAGTACTTC.

This clone was observed a handful of times. This chain links TRBV19 with TRBJ2-6; D unresolved. V was clipped by 3 bases and J by 0 bases, with 9 bases between them. This CDR3 contains 16 residues. Germline CDR1 reads LNHDA; CDR2 reads SQIVND (reference sequence). CDR3 sequence reads: CASSIITSSGANVLTF. The CDR3 nucleotides are TGTGCCAGTAGTATTATAACGAGCTCTGGGGCCAACGTCCTGACTTTC.

The chain employs TRBV19 and TRBJ1-5; D ambiguous. Trimming removed 7 bases from V and 7 bases from J, with 5 bases in between. Germline V gene sequence: CDR1 LNHDA, CDR2 SQIVND (reference sequence). The CDR3 runs to 10 residues. CDR3 protein: CASNAQPQHF. The CDR3 nucleotides read TGTGCCAGTAACGCGCAGCCCCAGCATTTT.

The chain employs TRBV28 and TRBJ2-5; D not resolved. Per the germline V gene, CDR1 is MDHEN and CDR2 is SYDVKM. This CDR3 has 14 amino acids. The V end lost 7 bases, the J end lost 3 bases, and 15 bases lay between the germline ends. In DNA form, the CDR3 reads TGTGCCAGCAAACGCCACTACCAGAAAGAGACCCAGTACTTC. This sequence encodes CASKRHYQKETQYF.

This rearrangement joins TRBV7-9 to TRBJ2-7; 7 positions match TRBD1. Trimming cost V 5 bases and J 6 bases; bases outside gene matches: 16. Germline CDR1 is SEHNR and CDR2 is FQNEAQ (reference sequence). CDR3 length equals 16 residues. Written as DNA, the CDR3 is TGTGCCAGCAGCCCCATGGGAAGCAGGGGGTTCGCCGAGCAGTACTTC. This codes for CASSPMGSRGFAEQYF.

A note on this clone: The sample has other DNA sequences that encode this CDR3 too. The V and J genes are TRBV7-9 and TRBJ1-4; D is ambiguous. Trimming stripped 5 bases from V and 0 bases from J, with 10 bases between. Germline V lookup: CDR1 SEHNR, CDR2 FQNEAQ (reference sequence). There are 15 residues in the CDR3. The CDR3, as DNA: TGTGCCAGCAGCCTGGGCACCGCAACTAATGAAAAACTGTTTTTT. Residues: CASSLGTATNEKLFF. The entire variable domain, with the rest obtained from reference TRBV7-9 and TRBJ1-4, is as follows: DTGVSQNPRHKITKRGQNVTFRCDPISEHNRLYWYRQTLGQGPEFLTYFQNEAQLEKSRLLSDRFSAERPKGSFSTLEIQRTEQGDSAMYLCASSLGTATNEKLFFGSGTQLSVL.

The chain joins TRBV5-1 to TRBJ2-1; D may be TRBD1 (5 bases). V was trimmed by 0 bases and J by 3 bases, leaving 10 bases between them. Germline lookup yields CDR1 SGHRS and CDR2 YFSETQ. The CDR3 sequence is 15 residues long. The CDR3 DNA follows: TGCGCCAGCAGCTTGGATGCGACAGACTACAATGAGCAGTTCTTC. Translated: CASSLDATDYNEQFF.